This T cell receptor beta chain was found in a study of blood T cell repertoires in COVID-19. Study in general: The United States, Italy and Spain provided the acute and convalescent COVID-19 samples. Nucleic acid was either cDNA or gDNA, and it came from T cells, B-cell-depleted T cells, or PBMCs.

The CDR3 runs to 14 residues. Trimming left V 3 bases short and J 9 bases short, with 15 bases between. Germline V CDR1 and CDR2: MGHRA, YSYEKL. Original data processing: For nucleated cells, counts were estimated from reference gene primer amplification. Measured with immunoSEQ multiplex PCR; TCRdb has only the in-frame clones, and not every one. That table gives V, J and clone size, and the DNA gave D and trimming. This sample has approximately 230,000 clones, with roughly 89% found just once. This clone was recorded only once. The specimen sequenced was peripheral blood. This TCR derives from a man aged 25-40 years who had recovered from COVID-19. The rearrangement joins TRBV4-1 to TRBJ2-1; a weak D match, TRBD2 (5 bases). The CDR3 DNA sequence: TGCGCCAGCAGCCAGCCCGGGGTTATCGCTGAGCAGTTCTTC. Its translation: CASSQPGVIAEQFF.